The 6 T cell receptor beta chains listed next were all sequenced from one sample in a study of graft-versus-host responses after intestinal transplantation (dated by TCRdb to the early 2020s). Preparation of the library involved the immunoSEQ multiplex PCR assay. This is the immuneACCESS table as TCRdb keeps it, with only in-frame sequences that have V and J called. A part of the clones is gone; compared with another copy, unresolved V genes explain less than half, and the rest is unexplained. The sample table records some 11,000 clones; 65% to 85% of these occur just once. The leading ten clones occupy approximately 53% of the sample. The starting material was PBMCs, obtained about 130 days after transplant. These receptors originate from a human patient who received an intestinal transplant, so some T cells may come from the graft donor.

This rearrangement joins TRBV11-2 to TRBJ2-1, with TRBD1 identical over 8 bases. From germline, CDR1 is SGHAT and CDR2 FQNNGV. Trimming at V came to 4 bases and at J to 2 bases, leaving 4 bases not matched to a gene. This CDR3 is built from 15 residues. The DNA of the CDR3 is TGTGCCAGCAGCTCTGGACAGGGACCCTACAATGAGCAGTTCTTC. Translation: CASSSGQGPYNEQFF.

The chain has TRBV9 and TRBJ1-5; D may be TRBD1 (5 bases). CDR1 and CDR2 (germline): SGDLS, YYNGEE. Trimming removed 0 bases from V and 1 base from J, with 8 bases in between. This CDR3 spans 15 amino acids. CDR3 residues: CASSVGGASNQPQHF. The DNA for the CDR3 is TGTGCCAGCAGCGTAGGAGGGGCGAGCAATCAGCCCCAGCATTTT.

This chain joins TRBV7-6 and TRBJ1-1, with D tentatively TRBD1 (5 bases). CDR3 length equals 14 residues. Trimming left V 1 base short and J 4 bases short, with 10 bases between. In germline, CDR1 is SGHVS, CDR2 FNYEAQ. The CDR3 region has the DNA TGTGCCAGCAGCTTAGGGGGGAGAGGCACTGAAGCTTTCTTT. Its protein product is CASSLGGRGTEAFF.

On this clone: In the same sample, other DNA sequences code for this CDR3. This chain joins TRBV5-5 and TRBJ2-7; 11 bases fit TRBD2. The germline CDR1 and CDR2 sequences are SGHKS and YYEKEE (reference sequence). J was trimmed by 1 base and V by 7 bases; bases with no gene match: 4. The CDR3 sequence is 14 residues long. The CDR3 here is CASSLAGGSYEQYF. The CDR3 nucleotides read TGTGCCAGCTCCTTAGCGGGAGGGTCCTACGAGCAGTACTTC.

This clone was recorded only once. The rearrangement uses TRBV6-1 and TRBJ2-3; the match to TRBD1 covers 9 bases. Germline CDR1 is MNHNS and CDR2 is SASEGT. J lost 1 base, V lost 2 bases, and 4 bases had no gene match. The CDR3 covers 16 residues. CDR3 region: CASSESWTGGTDTQYF. CDR3 bases: TGTGCCAGCAGTGAAAGTTGGACAGGGGGCACAGATACGCAGTATTTT.

This chain connects TRBV5-1 to TRBJ2-7; 8 bases map to TRBD2. V dropped 2 bases and J dropped 1; count of bases not matched to a gene: 2. The V gene's germline CDR1 is SGHRS and CDR2 YFSETQ. This CDR3 has 14 amino acids. CDR3 amino acids: CASSFLAGSYEQYF. The CDR3, as DNA: TGCGCCAGCAGCTTCCTAGCGGGTTCCTACGAGCAGTACTTC.